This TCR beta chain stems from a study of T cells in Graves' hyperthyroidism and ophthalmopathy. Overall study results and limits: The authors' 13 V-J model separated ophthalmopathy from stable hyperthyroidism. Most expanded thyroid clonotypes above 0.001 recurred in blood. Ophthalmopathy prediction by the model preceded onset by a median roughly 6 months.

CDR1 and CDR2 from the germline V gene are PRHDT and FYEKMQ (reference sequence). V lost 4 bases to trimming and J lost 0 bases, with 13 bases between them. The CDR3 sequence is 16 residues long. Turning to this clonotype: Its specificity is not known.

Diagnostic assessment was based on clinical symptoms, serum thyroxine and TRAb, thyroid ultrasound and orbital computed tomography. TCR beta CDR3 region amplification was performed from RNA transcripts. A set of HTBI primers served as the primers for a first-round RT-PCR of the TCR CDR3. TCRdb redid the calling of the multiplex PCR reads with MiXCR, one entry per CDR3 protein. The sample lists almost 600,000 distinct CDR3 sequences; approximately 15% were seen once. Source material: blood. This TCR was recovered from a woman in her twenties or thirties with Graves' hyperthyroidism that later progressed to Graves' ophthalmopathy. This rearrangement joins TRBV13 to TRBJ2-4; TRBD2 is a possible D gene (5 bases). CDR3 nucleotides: TGTGCCAGCAGCTCCGATACTAGTGCAGCCAAAAACATTCAGTACTTC. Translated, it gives CASSSDTSAAKNIQYF. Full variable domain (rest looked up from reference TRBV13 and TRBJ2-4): AAGVIQSPRHLIKEKRETATLKCYPIPRHDTVYWYQQGPGQDPQFLISFYEKMQSDKGSIPDRFSAQQFSDYHSELNMSSLELGDSALYFCASSSDTSAAKNIQYFGAGTRLSVL.